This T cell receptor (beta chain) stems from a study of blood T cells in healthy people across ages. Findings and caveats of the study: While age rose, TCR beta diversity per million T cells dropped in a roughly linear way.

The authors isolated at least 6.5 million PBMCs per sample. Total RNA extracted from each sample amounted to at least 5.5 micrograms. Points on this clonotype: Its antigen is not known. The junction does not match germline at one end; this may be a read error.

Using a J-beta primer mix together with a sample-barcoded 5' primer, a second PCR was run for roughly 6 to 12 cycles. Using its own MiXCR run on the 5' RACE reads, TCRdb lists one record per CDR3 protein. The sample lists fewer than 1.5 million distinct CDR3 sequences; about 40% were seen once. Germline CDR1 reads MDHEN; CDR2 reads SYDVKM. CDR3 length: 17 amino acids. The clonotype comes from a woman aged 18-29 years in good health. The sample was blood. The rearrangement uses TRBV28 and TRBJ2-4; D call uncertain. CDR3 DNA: TGTGCCAGCAGCCCCCTTCTCCTCGAGATAGCCAAAAACACTCAGTACTTC. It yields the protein CASSPLLLEIAKNTQYF.